This TCR beta chain was captured in a study of beta chain features in type 1 diabetes. General study findings and limits: There was a moderate but significant shortening of TCRB CDR3s in all four CD4+ subsets of Type 1 diabetes patients.

The ends lost 6 bases at V and 6 bases at J; junction bases unmatched: 8. The CDR3 loop spans 14 amino acids. CDR1 is KGHSH, CDR2 LQKENI, per germline. With respect to this clone: Antigen unknown.

Every isolated RNA sample was fully reverse transcribed, so sequencing captured expressed TCRB transcripts. Libraries were prepared by immunoSEQ multiplex PCR; TCRdb keeps only in-frame clonotypes and omits some of them. The sample yields 680,000 or so clones, around an eighth seen once. Sequences were obtained from naive CD4+ T cells from blood. V and J are TRBV18 and TRBJ2-1; the match to TRBD1 covers 7 bases. This receptor was identified in a man younger than 30 with type 1 diabetes. The CDR3 DNA is TGTGCCAGCTCCCTGGGACAGAATATCAATGAGCAGTTCTTC. This sequence encodes CASSLGQNINEQFF.